These T cell receptor beta chains were read from a single sample in a study of beta chain features in type 1 diabetes. The table came from immunoSEQ multiplex PCR; TCRdb's copy has only in-frame clones and leaves some out. The sample consists of roughly 260,000 clones, 20% of them appearing once. Sequenced sample: naive CD4+ T cells from blood. These receptors came from a woman aged 40 to 55 with type 1 diabetes. Both conserved end residues are part of each CDR3. A D gene is named only where the DNA matches it firmly. Clone size is not always given. Where it is, it says once, few, many or a class for expanded clones.

V	length	size	D	J	DNA	CDR3
TRBV18	13	-	-	TRBJ2-7	TGTGCCAGCTCACGGGACACCTCCTACGAGCAGTACTTC	CASSRDTSYEQYF
TRBV28	12	-	TRBD1	TRBJ1-1	TGTGCCAGCAGTCCCCCGACAGGGACGGCTTTCTTT	CASSPPTGTAFF
TRBV29-1	13	-	-	TRBJ1-1	TGCAGCGCCGAAAGGAGCATGAACACTGAAGCTTTCTTT	CSAERSMNTEAFF
TRBV28	14	few	TRBD1	TRBJ1-2	TGTGCCAGCGTGTTAGGGACAGGGGCGAATGGCTACACCTTC	CASVLGTGANGYTF
TRBV4-2	14	-	TRBD1	TRBJ1-1	TGTGCCAGCAGCCATGGGACAGGGGACACTGAAGCTTTCTTT	CASSHGTGDTEAFF
TRBV6-5	15	-	-	TRBJ2-1	TGTGCCAGCAGTGCGACCGGGACTGGATACAATGAGCAGTTCTTC	CASSATGTGYNEQFF
TRBV19	15	few	TRBD1	TRBJ1-5	TGTGCCAGTAGTGAAACAGGGGTTTGGAATCAGCCCCAGCATTTT	CASSETGVWNQPQHF
TRBV7-9	17	few	-	TRBJ1-6	TGTGCCAGCAACCCTACTAGCAACGGAATCTATAATTCACCCCTCCACTTT	CASNPTSNGIYNSPLHF
TRBV4-2	17	few	TRBD1	TRBJ1-5	TGTGCCAGCAGCCAAGATCTTGGGACAGGGGGTAATCAGCCCCAGCATTTT	CASSQDLGTGGNQPQHF
TRBV9	17	few	TRBD2	TRBJ2-3	TGTGCCAGCAGCGTAGCTACTAGCGGGAGTGGGGAGGATACGCAGTATTTT	CASSVATSGSGEDTQYF
TRBV9	17	few	TRBD1	TRBJ2-5	TGTGCCAGCAGCGTAGGATTTCCGGACAGGGGTGGAGAGACCCAGTACTTC	CASSVGFPDRGGETQYF
TRBV4-3	13	-	-	TRBJ2-7	TGCGCCAGCAGCCAAGATCGAACGGGCGAGCAGTACTTC	CASSQDRTGEQYF
TRBV2	14	-	TRBD1	TRBJ1-5	TGTGCCAGCAGTGAAGGACAGGGGTTTCAGCCCCAGCATTTT	CASSEGQGFQPQHF
TRBV9	13	few	TRBD1	TRBJ2-7	TGTGCCAGCAGTACCGGGACAGGGAACGAGCAGTACTTC	CASSTGTGNEQYF
TRBV4-3	15	few	-	TRBJ2-1	TGCGCCAGCAGCGGGATTGGGAGCTCCTACAATGAGCAGTTCTTC	CASSGIGSSYNEQFF
TRBV2	12	few	-	TRBJ2-7	TGTGCCACCCGTAGGACTATCTACGAGCAGTACTTC	CATRRTIYEQYF
TRBV4-3	13	-	-	TRBJ1-2	TGCGCCAGCAGCCAGAGACAGCACTATGGCTACACCTTC	CASSQRQHYGYTF
TRBV28	15	few	TRBD1	TRBJ2-5	TGTGCCAGCAAGGAATCGACAGGGCCGGGGGAGACCCAGTACTTC	CASKESTGPGETQYF
TRBV9	17	few	TRBD2	TRBJ2-1	TGTGCCAGCAGCTCCACCCCGGGACTAGCGGGATACAATGAGCAGTTCTTC	CASSSTPGLAGYNEQFF
TRBV9	14	-	-	TRBJ1-2	TGTGCCAGCAGCCCCCGGGACAATGTCTATGGCTACACCTTC	CASSPRDNVYGYTF
TRBV9	14	-	TRBD2	TRBJ2-3	TGTGCCAGCAGGCGGGGGGCCGACCCAGGTACGCAGTATTTT	CASRRGADPGTQYF
TRBV4-1	17	few	-	TRBJ1-4	TGCGCCAGCAGCCAAGATTCTCAGGGATCGGCTAATGAAAAACTGTTTTTT	CASSQDSQGSANEKLFF
TRBV5-4	15	few	TRBD1	TRBJ2-1	TGTGCCAGCTCAAAAGGCGGACAGGGGTACAATGAGCAGTTCTTC	CASSKGGQGYNEQFF
TRBV30	13	few	-	TRBJ1-2	TGTGCCTGGAGTTCATGGGGCGCGGCTGGCTACACCTTC	CAWSSWGAAGYTF
TRBV30	14	-	-	TRBJ1-1	TGTGCCTGGGAGACGGAAACTATGAACACTGAAGCTTTCTTT	CAWETETMNTEAFF
TRBV23-1	18	-	TRBD1	TRBJ1-5	TGCGCCAGCATTCCGCCCGGGACAGGGGGTAGGGGGCATCAGCCCCAGCATTTT	CASIPPGTGGRGHQPQHF
TRBV5-1	14	-	-	TRBJ1-5	TGCGCCAGCAGCCCGGACATTGGAGAGCAGCCCCAGCATTTT	CASSPDIGEQPQHF
TRBV7-3	15	-	-	TRBJ2-3	TGTGCCAGCAGCCCCTACAGGTTAGGAACAGATACGCAGTATTTT	CASSPYRLGTDTQYF
TRBV27	14	once	TRBD2	TRBJ2-7	TGTGCCAGCAGGCGACTAGCGGGAGCCTACGAGCAGTACTTC	CASRRLAGAYEQYF
TRBV6-6	14	few	-	TRBJ2-7	TGTGCCAGCAGTTACTTTCTAGCCGGGGTCGAGCAGTACTTC	CASSYFLAGVEQYF
TRBV30	14	few	TRBD1	TRBJ1-3	TGTGCCTGGGAAACAACAGGGGCTGGAAACACCATATATTTT	CAWETTGAGNTIYF
TRBV15	13	few	-	TRBJ1-2	TGTGCCACCAGCAGAGGCCGCGAGGGCAGCTACACCTTC	CATSRGREGSYTF
TRBV2	14	-	TRBD1	TRBJ2-5	TGTGCCAACCGACAGGGAACCGTCCAAGAGACCCAGTACTTC	CANRQGTVQETQYF